The 27 T cell receptor beta chains below were found in one sample sequenced in a study of glioma-infiltrating T cells after dendritic cell vaccination. Clones were read by immunoSEQ multiplex PCR, and TCRdb kept only the in-frame ones, dropping some. The table lists approximately 100,000 clones, approximately 80% of them singletons, with roughly 12% in the top ten. Specimen: blood, collected before dendritic cell vaccination. These receptors all stem from a human donor with glioblastoma.

V usage is TRBV19 and J usage is TRBJ1-1, with TRBD1 matching 7 bases. The CDR3 extends over 15 amino acids. CDR1 is LNHDA and CDR2 is SQIVND in the germline V gene (reference sequence). Unmatched junction bases numbered 6, after V lost 3 bases and J lost 2 bases. The CDR3, as DNA: TGTGCCAGTAGTATCGGGACAGCAGAAAACACTGAAGCTTTCTTT. Translated: CASSIGTAENTEAFF.

The V gene is TRBV5-1, the J gene TRBJ2-2; D unclear. Germline CDR1 and CDR2: SGHRS and YFSETQ. V gave up 7 bases and J gave up 2 bases, with 12 bases separating them. The CDR3 has 14 amino acids. The CDR3 sequence: CASRPRLNTGELFF. CDR3 nucleotide sequence: TGCGCCAGCCGCCCTCGACTCAACACCGGGGAGCTGTTTTTT.

The chain joins TRBV4-3 to TRBJ1-2; D is possibly TRBD1 (6 bases). This CDR3 contains 16 residues. Deletions cut 1 base from V and 3 bases from J, with 15 bases between. CDR1 and CDR2 (germline): LGHNA, YSLEER. The DNA for the CDR3 is TGCGCCAGCAGCCAAGCCCCTCTGACAGGACACTATGGCTACACCTTC. It translates to CASSQAPLTGHYGYTF.

The chain joins TRBV6-1 to TRBJ1-1, with D uncertain. V was cut by 4 bases and J by 0 bases, with 12 bases left in between. Germline values: CDR1 MNHNS, CDR2 SASEGT. The CDR3 extends over 15 amino acids. CDR3 sequence: CASSASTYMNTEAFF. The CDR3 nucleotides read TGTGCCAGCAGTGCGTCAACCTATATGAACACTGAAGCTTTCTTT.

The V call is TRBV11-3, the J call TRBJ2-1, with 11 bases lining up with TRBD2. The CDR3 contains 14 residues. J lost 15 bases, V lost 5 bases, and 12 bases had no gene match. CDR1 and CDR2 (germline): SGHNT, YENEEA. CDR3 DNA sequence: TGTGCCAGCAGCCGGGGGCCTAGCGGGGGGCCAATGTTCTTC. Protein: CASSRGPSGGPMFF.

This CDR3 reads CASSQSMVAPWTSPLHF. CDR3 bases: TGCGCCAGCAGTCAATCGATGGTGGCACCGTGGACATCGCCCCTCCACTTT. The chain links TRBV23-1 to TRBJ1-6; possibly TRBD1 for D (5 bases). TRBV23-1 is an ORF, with its function uncertain. This CDR3 is 17 amino acids long. Trimming stripped 0 bases from V and 13 bases from J, with 22 bases between.

This chain uses TRBV5-4 with TRBJ2-3; 7 nucleotides align to TRBD2. The CDR3 is 19 amino acids. Germline V gene lookup returns CDR1 SGHNT and CDR2 YYREEE (reference sequence). With 4 bases clipped from V and 0 bases from J, the junction kept 17 bases outside the gene matches. The CDR3 spells CASSLPPGGSPSSTDTQYF. The CDR3 region has the DNA TGTGCCAGCAGCCTCCCCCCGGGGGGATCCCCTTCTAGCACAGATACGCAGTATTTT.

V usage is TRBV6-5 and J usage is TRBJ2-7; tentatively, D is TRBD1 (6 bases). The V and J ends lost 4 bases and 4 bases respectively, with 11 bases between them. CDR3 length: 13 residues. Looked up from germline, CDR1 is MNHEY and CDR2 is SVGAGI. CDR3 in DNA: TGTGCCAGCAGTTGGGGGCTGGGGTACGAGCAGTACTTC. It translates to CASSWGLGYEQYF.

V and J are TRBV7-9 and TRBJ2-3; 12 bases map to TRBD2. CDR1 is SEHNR, CDR2 FQNEAQ, per germline (reference sequence). The CDR3 sequence is 17 residues long. V shed 0 bases and J 4 bases; nucleotides not matched to a gene: 5. This CDR3 is CASSLARLAGGSDTQYF. DNA for the CDR3: TGTGCCAGCAGCTTAGCGAGGCTAGCGGGGGGGTCAGATACGCAGTATTTT.

This clone was seen more than once but under ten times. The chain is built from TRBV10-3 and TRBJ1-1, with 8 bases lining up with TRBD1. Germline V gene sequence: CDR1 ENHRY, CDR2 SYGVKD. This CDR3 region has 14 residues. After removal of 5 bases from V and 5 bases from J, the junction contained 7 bases not matched to a gene. CDR3 residues: CAISTTGDGTEAFF. The DNA for the CDR3 is TGTGCCATCAGTACGACAGGGGACGGGACTGAAGCTTTCTTT.

The V and J genes are TRBV9 and TRBJ2-2, with a weak D call TRBD2 (6 bases). Germline CDR1 is SGDLS and CDR2 is YYNGEE. CDR3 length: 17 residues. Trimming pared 9 bases from V and 0 bases from J, leaving 21 bases between. The CDR3 nucleotides are TGTGCCACCGCCTTCCCCGGGGGTGTACCGAACACCGGGGAGCTGTTTTTT. As protein: CATAFPGGVPNTGELFF.

The gene calls are TRBV30 and TRBJ1-2, with a tentative D call TRBD1 (6 bases). Germline assignment: CDR1 GTSNPN and CDR2 SVGIG (reference sequence). CDR3 size: 13 residues. The V and J ends lost 8 bases and 4 bases respectively, with 17 bases between them. CDR3 in amino acids: CARSDSLGYGYTF. The CDR3 region has the DNA TGTGCCCGCTCGGACAGCCTAGGCTATGGCTACACCTTC.

This clone was seen a single time. V gene TRBV7-3 combines with J gene TRBJ2-1; TRBD1 agrees at 8 bases. V lost 5 bases and J lost 4; bases outside the gene matches: 7. This CDR3 has 15 residues. Germline loops: CDR1 SGHTA, CDR2 FQGTGA. CDR3 loop: CASSPRTGMYNEQFF. DNA for the CDR3: TGTGCCAGCAGCCCCCGGACAGGGATGTACAATGAGCAGTTCTTC.

The chain joins TRBV9 to TRBJ1-2, with 7 bases lining up with TRBD1. The CDR3 totals 14 residues. Germline trimming cut 3 bases from V and 0 bases from J; bases unmatched to any gene: 2. Germline V CDR1 and CDR2: SGDLS, YYNGEE. The CDR3 coding sequence is TGTGCCAGCAGCGACGGGACAGCTAACTATGGCTACACCTTC. Translated: CASSDGTANYGYTF.

The rearrangement uses TRBV5-4 and TRBJ2-1, with 7 bases fitting TRBD1. The germline gives CDR1 SGHNT, CDR2 YYREEE (reference sequence). The length of the CDR3 is 13 residues. With 1 base clipped from V and 6 bases from J, the junction kept 1 base outside the gene matches. The CDR3 nucleotides read TGTGCCAGCAGCTTGAAGGGGGCCAATGAGCAGTTCTTC. Translation gives CASSLKGANEQFF.

CDR3 sequence reads: CAWSPGGEQYF. DNA for the CDR3: TGTGCCTGGAGTCCCGGCGGGGAGCAGTACTTC. The chain employs TRBV30 and TRBJ2-7, with a possible D match to TRBD2 (5 bases). Trimming stripped 2 bases from V and 7 bases from J, with 9 bases between. The length of the CDR3 is 11 residues. Germline CDR1 reads GTSNPN; CDR2 reads SVGIG (reference sequence). Based on the CDR3 plus reference TRBV30 and TRBJ2-7, the full variable domain is SQTIHQWPATLVQPVGSPLSLECTVEGTSNPNLYWYRQAAGRGLQLLFYSVGIGQISSEVPQNLSASRPQDRQFILSSKKLLLSDSGFYLCAWSPGGEQYFGPGTRLTVT.

The genes are TRBV7-9 and TRBJ2-1; 8 nucleotides agree with TRBD2. Germline V gives CDR1 SEHNR, CDR2 FQNEAQ (reference sequence). Trimming cost V 1 base and J 14 bases; bases outside gene matches: 16. The CDR3 runs 16 residues. The CDR3 DNA reads TGTGCCAGCAGCTTAGGAATCGTTCGTAGCGGGGTAATGGAGTTCTTC. It is translated as CASSLGIVRSGVMEFF.

V and J are TRBV30 and TRBJ2-1, with D unclear. Germline CDR1 GTSNPN, CDR2 SVGIG (reference sequence). The V gene lost 6 bases and the J gene lost 7 bases, with 10 bases spanning the gap. This CDR3 spans 11 amino acids. In DNA, the CDR3 is TGTGCCTGTAAAAACTGGAATGAGCAGTTCTTC. Translating gives CACKNWNEQFF. The variable domain in full, with the rest retrieved from reference TRBV30 and TRBJ2-1, is SQTIHQWPATLVQPVGSPLSLECTVEGTSNPNLYWYRQAAGRGLQLLFYSVGIGQISSEVPQNLSASRPQDRQFILSSKKLLLSDSGFYLCACKNWNEQFFGPGTRLTVL.

The gene calls are TRBV9 and TRBJ1-6; TRBD1 matches 9 bases. The V gene end was trimmed by 0 bases and the J gene end by 6 bases; junction bases not matched to a gene: 4. CDR1 and CDR2 (germline): SGDLS, YYNGEE. The CDR3 spans 16 residues. The CDR3 is CASSVGTGVSNSPLHF. CDR3 nucleotides: TGTGCCAGCAGCGTAGGGACAGGGGTATCTAATTCACCCCTCCACTTT.

The chain carries TRBV27 and TRBJ2-5; 10 nucleotides align to TRBD2. The CDR3 loop spans 15 amino acids. Germline assignment: CDR1 MNHEY and CDR2 SMNVEV (reference sequence). J lost 1 base, V lost 6 bases, and 5 bases had no gene match. For the CDR3, the DNA is TGTGCCAGCAGAAAAGCGGGGGGGGTCCAAGAGACCCAGTACTTC. This sequence encodes CASRKAGGVQETQYF.

J is TRBJ2-2 and V is TRBV6-1; 9 bases match TRBD1. Germline-derived CDR1 and CDR2 are MNHNS and SASEGT. V gave up 4 bases and J gave up 4 bases; unmatched junction bases: 4. There are 15 residues in the CDR3. The CDR3 bases are TGTGCCAGCAGTGGAACAGGGGGCATCACCGGGGAGCTGTTTTTT. Translation gives CASSGTGGITGELFF.

This clone has only a few counts. V usage is TRBV4-2 and J usage is TRBJ1-1; no firm D call. V lost 10 bases and J lost 1, with 10 bases in between. The CDR3 extends over 12 amino acids. Germline V gene lookup returns CDR1 LGHNA and CDR2 YNFKEQ. Here the CDR3 reads CATSGPNTEAFF. In DNA form, the CDR3 reads TGTGCCACCAGTGGGCCGAACACTGAAGCTTTCTTT.

This clone was seen only once. The chain is built from TRBV29-1 and TRBJ2-7; the D gene is possibly TRBD2 (5 bases). The CDR3 extends over 13 amino acids. Germline V lookup: CDR1 SQVTM, CDR2 ANQGSEA. With 3 bases removed from V and 3 bases from J, the gap between germline ends came to 12 bases. CDR3 bases: TGCAGCGTTGATGACGGAGGTCGCTACGAGCAGTACTTC. This codes for CSVDDGGRYEQYF.

The rearrangement uses TRBV25-1 and TRBJ1-2, with D perhaps matching TRBD1 (6 bases). The CDR3 has 16 amino acids. The V gene's germline CDR1 is MGHDK and CDR2 SYGVNS. Trimming shortened V by 4 bases and J by 1 base, and 16 bases separated the two germline ends. The CDR3: CASSAMMRGGNYGYTF. The CDR3 nucleotides are TGTGCCAGCAGTGCGATGATGAGGGGGGGTAACTATGGCTACACCTTC.

This clone has only one observation. The chain joins TRBV4-3 to TRBJ2-2, with D possibly TRBD1 on 6 matching bases. Germline V gives CDR1 LGHNA, CDR2 YSLEER. The V end was cut by 3 bases, the J end by 4 bases, with 6 bases between. The CDR3 covers 13 residues. Here the CDR3 reads CASSQDSTGELFF. CDR3 DNA: TGCGCCAGCAGCCAGGACAGCACCGGGGAGCTGTTTTTT.

V is TRBV5-1 and J is TRBJ2-3; maybe TRBD1 (6 bases). V was trimmed by 4 bases and J by 0 bases, leaving 15 bases between them. This CDR3 region has 16 residues. Germline V CDR1 and CDR2: SGHRS, YFSETQ. The CDR3 loop reads CASSRWGHLSTDTQYF. The CDR3 DNA follows: TGCGCCAGCAGCCGTTGGGGGCACCTTAGCACAGATACGCAGTATTTT.

This clone was recorded a few times. The chain employs TRBV6-1 and TRBJ1-5; 7 positions match TRBD1. With V trimmed by 4 bases and J by 7 bases, 7 bases remained unmatched. CDR1 MNHNS and CDR2 SASEGT come from the germline V gene. The CDR3 has 14 amino acids. CDR3 nucleotide sequence: TGTGCCAGCAGTGGGGCAGGGGGTTTGCAGCCCCAGCATTTT. It codes for CASSGAGGLQPQHF.